This T cell receptor beta chain is drawn from a study of post-analysis software for immune sequencing data. Overall study findings and caveats: The five TRBV segments detected at higher frequency in patients than in controls included TRBV5-6, TRBV5-1 and TRBV20-1.

Many counts were recorded for this clonotype. What it binds is not known. The CDR3 runs to 18 residues. With 6 bases clipped from V and 1 base from J, the junction kept 11 bases outside the gene matches. The V gene's germline CDR1 is MDHEN and CDR2 SYDVKM. The authors incorporated unique molecular identifiers into the TCR beta cDNA libraries. Each CDR3 protein gets one entry after TCRdb re-called the PCR reads with MiXCR. The sample records hundreds of thousands of distinct CDR3 sequences, roughly 27% being singletons. Sequencing was done on a sample of blood. The chain recombines TRBV28 with TRBJ2-3, with TRBD2 matching 12 bases. This sequence was found in a girl under 18 with multiple sclerosis. The CDR3 reads CASSPARLAGVGTDTQYF. In nucleotides, the CDR3 is TGTGCCAGCAGCCCCGCTCGACTAGCGGGAGTGGGCACAGATACGCAGTATTTT.